Each of the 13 T cell receptor beta chains below was sequenced from the same sample in a study of CD8+ T cells in alopecia areata. Reverse transcribed after extraction, RNA yielded cDNA as the sequencing template. Method: immunoSEQ multiplex PCR; TCRdb's copy keeps in-frame clones and lacks some. Found here are approximately 280,000 clones, more than 45% of them singletons; the top ten hold under 2%. Sample treatment: oral pan-JAK inhibitor, 5-10 mg twice daily. The sample in question was CD4+ T cells sorted from blood, obtained at week 24, from a patient treated with tofacitinib. The receptors shown here come from a human donor with alopecia areata.

The genes are TRBV2 and TRBJ1-1, with 7 bases lining up with TRBD1. The trim removed 7 bases at V and 5 bases at J, leaving 13 bases unmatched. The CDR3 length is 15 residues. Per germline, CDR1 SNHLY and CDR2 FYNNEI. The CDR3 nucleotides read TGTGCCAGCAAAAGGGACAGAAGCGGGAAGACTGAAGCTTTCTTT. Residues: CASKRDRSGKTEAFF.

The chain couples TRBV2 to TRBJ2-3; D uncertain. The CDR3 is made up of 14 amino acids. CDR1 is SNHLY, CDR2 FYNNEI, per germline. Trimming took off 6 bases at V and 0 bases at J, with 10 bases between the two ends. In DNA, the CDR3 is TGTGCCAGCAGAGTCTCCCCTAGCACAGATACGCAGTATTTT. Protein: CASRVSPSTDTQYF.

This sequence joins TRBV6-1 and TRBJ2-7; D unresolved. Between the trimmed V and J ends, which lost 5 bases and 3 bases, there was a span of 8 bases. The CDR3 totals 12 residues. CDR1 and CDR2 from the germline V gene are MNHNS and SASEGT. The CDR3 reads CASSPRVYEQYF. CDR3 nucleotides: TGTGCCAGCAGTCCCAGAGTCTACGAGCAGTACTTC.

V usage is TRBV30 and J usage is TRBJ2-3; D not resolved. CDR3 size: 14 residues. V was cut by 1 base and J by 3 bases, with 11 bases left in between. The germline V gene encodes CDR1 GTSNPN and CDR2 SVGIG (reference sequence). CDR3 sequence reads: CAWSAQHWTDTQYF. CDR3 nucleotide sequence: TGTGCCTGGAGTGCCCAACACTGGACAGATACGCAGTATTTT.

This clone turned up a few times. The chain combines TRBV9 with TRBJ2-1; 9 bases fit TRBD1. Trimming at V came to 6 bases and at J to 0 bases, leaving 7 bases not matched to a gene. Germline V gene sequence: CDR1 SGDLS, CDR2 YYNGEE. The CDR3 length is 16 residues. Here the CDR3 DNA reads TGTGCCAGCACCAGGACAGGGGATAGCTCCTACAATGAGCAGTTCTTC. This gives the protein CASTRTGDSSYNEQFF.

The V call is TRBV7-2, the J call TRBJ2-5; TRBD1 or TRBD2 may be the D gene (5 bases each). The CDR3 is made up of 15 amino acids. The V end was cut by 1 base, the J end by 0 bases, with 9 bases between. Per germline, CDR1 SGHTA and CDR2 FQGNSA. The CDR3 spells CASSLVWGYQETQYF. The CDR3 DNA reads TGTGCCAGCAGCTTAGTTTGGGGGTACCAAGAGACCCAGTACTTC.

V usage is TRBV30 and J usage is TRBJ1-6, with TRBD1 matching over 7 bases. V trimming: 6 bases; J trimming: 6 bases; junction bases outside the gene matches: 8. There are 14 residues in the CDR3. Germline V gene lookup returns CDR1 GTSNPN and CDR2 SVGIG (reference sequence). The CDR3 sequence is CACSEGQSNSPLHF. The CDR3 DNA reads as TGTGCCTGTTCGGAGGGACAGAGTAATTCACCCCTCCACTTT.

The table lists this clone with a few counts. V usage is TRBV30 and J usage is TRBJ1-3; no clear D. Germline V gives CDR1 GTSNPN, CDR2 SVGIG (reference sequence). V was shortened by 2 bases and J by 4 bases, with 15 bases between the two germline ends. The CDR3 runs 15 residues. CDR3 sequence (DNA): TGTGCCTGGAGTACCTCGGGAATCATCGGAAACACCATATATTTT. This codes for CAWSTSGIIGNTIYF.

The chain has TRBV7-2 and TRBJ1-5; 9 bases line up with TRBD1. This CDR3 region has 15 residues. V was clipped by 5 bases and J by 2 bases; unmatched bases: 4. Germline assignment: CDR1 SGHTA and CDR2 FQGNSA. CDR3 nucleotide sequence: TGTGCCAGCAGCATACAGGGGGCGGGCAATCAGCCCCAGCATTTT. The encoded protein is CASSIQGAGNQPQHF. The whole variable domain, remainder taken from reference TRBV7-2 and TRBJ1-5, is GAGVSQSPSNKVTEKGKDVELRCDPISGHTALYWYRQSLGQGLEFLIYFQGNSAPDKSGLPSDRFSAERTGGSVSTLTIQRTQQEDSAVYLCASSIQGAGNQPQHFGDGTRLSIL.

This clone was observed a few times. Written as DNA, the CDR3 is TGTGCCAGCAGCGTTTCCGACCAAGAGACCCAGTACTTC. Protein sequence: CASSVSDQETQYF. The gene calls are TRBV9 and TRBJ2-5; no clear D gene. The CDR3 consists of 13 residues. Germline-derived CDR1 and CDR2 are SGDLS and YYNGEE. Trimming left V 2 bases short and J 0 bases short, with 5 bases between.

This rearrangement joins TRBV2 to TRBJ2-1; TRBD1 aligns across 7 bases. With 5 bases clipped from V and 0 bases from J, the junction kept 4 bases outside the gene matches. The CDR3 sequence is 15 residues long. Germline V gene lookup returns CDR1 SNHLY and CDR2 FYNNEI. The CDR3 DNA is TGTGCCAGCAGTTTACAGGGGCACTCCTACAATGAGCAGTTCTTC. Encoded protein: CASSLQGHSYNEQFF.

This clone occurred many times. The chain carries TRBV7-2 and TRBJ2-4; 7 bases are a match to TRBD1. V was clipped by 4 bases and J by 6 bases; unmatched bases: 0. The CDR3 is 12 amino acids. Looked up from germline, CDR1 is SGHTA and CDR2 is FQGNSA. The CDR3 region is CASSSGGNIQYF. In DNA, the CDR3 is TGTGCCAGCAGCTCAGGGGGAAACATTCAGTACTTC.

This clone was detected a few times. Other nucleotide sequences from this sample produce the same CDR3. The chain combines TRBV19 with TRBJ2-5; TRBD1 agrees at 9 bases. Germline CDR1 and CDR2: LNHDA and SQIVND (reference sequence). This CDR3 region has 13 residues. The V and J ends lost 7 bases and 4 bases, in that order; junction bases with no gene match: 4. The CDR3 DNA is TGTGCCAGTACCACGGACAGGGGAGAGACCCAGTACTTC. This sequence encodes CASTTDRGETQYF.